This section outlines one TCR beta chain sequence together with its context. Original handling: Using reference gene primer amplification, nucleated cell counts were estimated. This table comes from immunoSEQ multiplex PCR, and its TCRdb copy is limited to in-frame clones, with some not included. V and J calls and clone size are copied from that table; D and trimming were computed from the DNA. This table has about 61,000 clones, around nine tenths appearing once. The data were taken from a study of blood T cell repertoires in COVID-19. Study as a whole: Acute-phase and convalescent COVID-19 samples originated in the United States, Italy and Spain. PBMCs, B-cell-depleted T cells, or T cells were the source of the cDNA or gDNA that made up the material.

CDR3 length equals 14 residues. V trimming: 2 bases; J trimming: 3 bases; junction bases outside the gene matches: 1. Looked up from germline, CDR1 is SGHKS and CDR2 is YYEKEE (reference sequence). Sequencing was done on a sample of peripheral blood. The genes are TRBV5-5 and TRBJ1-4, with 7 bases fitting TRBD1. The sequence came from a woman between 45 and 60 years old with active or convalescent COVID-19. CDR3 loop: CASSLQGSNEKLFF. The CDR3, as DNA: TGTGCCAGCAGCTTACAGGGGTCTAATGAAAAACTGTTTTTT.